This is a list of T cell receptor beta chains from one sample in a study of identical twins. TCRdb analysed the 5' RACE reads with MiXCR anew, one entry per CDR3 protein. This sample yields about 200,000 distinct CDR3 sequences, of which 6% to 7% are seen a single time; more than 14% belongs to the top ten. These same data were also listed under a study on T cells expressing NK-cell markers.

The sequencing input was CD8+ T cells sorted from blood. These receptors were collected from a woman aged 18 to 35 in good health. Both conserved end residues are part of each CDR3. D genes are given only for firm matches. The size of a clone is reported for some rows only, either as once, few or many, or as a class for expanded clones.

v_gene: TRBV20-1; j_gene: TRBJ1-1; len: 11; d_gene: NA; abundance: few; CDR3aa: CSATLLTGAFF; CDR3nt: TGCAGTGCTACACTTCTTACAGGGGCTTTCTTT
v_gene: TRBV7-9; j_gene: TRBJ2-3; len: 11; d_gene: NA; abundance: many; CDR3aa: CASSYGDTQYF; CDR3nt: TGTGCCAGCAGCTATGGAGATACGCAGTATTTT
v_gene: TRBV4-3; j_gene: TRBJ2-6; len: 17; d_gene: NA; abundance: many; CDR3aa: CASSQEGQASGANVLTF; CDR3nt: TGCGCCAGCAGCCAAGAGGGGCAAGCTTCTGGGGCCAACGTCCTGACTTTC
v_gene: TRBV6-2/TRBV6-3; j_gene: TRBJ2-1; len: 17; d_gene: TRBD2; abundance: many; CDR3aa: CASSYSGAGYSYNEQFF; CDR3nt: TGTGCCAGCAGTTACTCGGGAGCGGGGTACTCCTACAATGAGCAGTTCTTC
v_gene: TRBV10-2; j_gene: TRBJ2-2; len: 14; d_gene: TRBD1; abundance: many; CDR3aa: CASGTGASTGELFF; CDR3nt: TGCGCCAGTGGGACAGGGGCAAGCACCGGGGAGCTGTTTTTT
v_gene: TRBV5-6; j_gene: TRBJ2-3; len: 12; d_gene: NA; abundance: NA; CDR3aa: CASSGVTDTQYF; CDR3nt: TGTGCCAGCAGCGGGGTAACAGATACGCAGTATTTT
v_gene: TRBV7-9; j_gene: TRBJ2-7; len: 15; d_gene: TRBD1; abundance: many; CDR3aa: CASSLGDRGYYEQYF; CDR3nt: TGTGCCAGCAGCTTAGGGGACAGGGGGTACTACGAGCAGTACTTC
v_gene: TRBV7-9; j_gene: TRBJ1-2; len: 11; d_gene: NA; abundance: NA; CDR3aa: CASSHSYGYTF; CDR3nt: TGTGCCAGCAGCCACAGCTATGGCTACACCTTC
v_gene: TRBV9; j_gene: TRBJ2-5; len: 14; d_gene: TRBD2; abundance: few; CDR3aa: CASSASGGVETQYF; CDR3nt: TGTGCCAGCAGCGCCAGTGGGGGGGTGGAGACCCAGTACTTC
v_gene: TRBV6-1; j_gene: TRBJ2-2; len: 14; d_gene: TRBD1; abundance: few; CDR3aa: CASSTGTDAGELFF; CDR3nt: TGTGCCAGCAGCACCGGGACAGACGCCGGGGAGCTGTTTTTT
v_gene: TRBV7-2; j_gene: TRBJ2-1; len: 13; d_gene: TRBD2; abundance: NA; CDR3aa: CASRGGPHPEQFF; CDR3nt: TGTGCCAGTCGGGGGGGTCCCCATCCTGAGCAGTTCTTC
v_gene: TRBV3-1; j_gene: TRBJ1-5; len: 12; d_gene: NA; abundance: few; CDR3aa: CASGGALEPQHF; CDR3nt: TGTGCCAGCGGGGGGGCCTTGGAGCCCCAGCATTTT
v_gene: TRBV7-9; j_gene: TRBJ1-1; len: 16; d_gene: NA; abundance: many; CDR3aa: CASSDVAGGSNTEAFF; CDR3nt: TGTGCCAGCAGCGACGTTGCGGGGGGATCGAACACTGAAGCTTTCTTT
v_gene: TRBV30; j_gene: TRBJ1-5; len: 12; d_gene: NA; abundance: many; CDR3aa: CAWSEGIGPQHF; CDR3nt: TGTGCCTGGAGTGAAGGGATTGGGCCCCAGCATTTT
v_gene: TRBV7-9; j_gene: TRBJ2-5; len: 11; d_gene: NA; abundance: many; CDR3aa: CASSAQETQYF; CDR3nt: TGTGCCAGCAGCGCGCAAGAGACCCAGTACTTC
v_gene: TRBV6-1; j_gene: TRBJ2-1; len: 15; d_gene: TRBD2; abundance: NA; CDR3aa: CASSPLRGANNEQFF; CDR3nt: TGTGCCAGCAGTCCCCTGCGGGGGGCTAACAATGAGCAGTTCTTC
v_gene: TRBV20-1; j_gene: TRBJ2-2; len: 12; d_gene: NA; abundance: NA; CDR3aa: CSARIGTGELFF; CDR3nt: TGCAGTGCTAGGATCGGGACCGGGGAGCTGTTTTTT
v_gene: TRBV20-1; j_gene: TRBJ2-7; len: 23; d_gene: TRBD2; abundance: NA; CDR3aa: CSASPPGRTSGISTLGDSYEQYF; CDR3nt: TGCAGTGCCTCTCCCCCAGGGCGGACTAGCGGGATATCTACCCTTGGAGACTCCTACGAGCAGTACTTC
v_gene: TRBV4-3; j_gene: TRBJ2-5; len: 14; d_gene: NA; abundance: few; CDR3aa: CASSQGGTQETQYF; CDR3nt: TGCGCCAGCAGCCAAGGCGGGACCCAAGAGACCCAGTACTTC
v_gene: TRBV7-9; j_gene: TRBJ2-1; len: 16; d_gene: NA; abundance: NA; CDR3aa: CASSLPLGGGYNEQFF; CDR3nt: TGTGCCAGCAGCTTACCGCTCGGTGGGGGCTACAATGAGCAGTTCTTC
v_gene: TRBV5-6; j_gene: TRBJ2-5; len: 17; d_gene: TRBD1; abundance: few; CDR3aa: CASSIAGTGLSQETQYF; CDR3nt: TGTGCCAGCAGCATAGCCGGGACAGGGCTATCCCAAGAGACCCAGTACTTC
v_gene: TRBV6-1; j_gene: TRBJ1-5; len: 11; d_gene: NA; abundance: few; CDR3aa: CASSERQPQHF; CDR3nt: TGTGCCAGCAGTGAACGTCAGCCCCAGCATTTT
v_gene: TRBV7-8; j_gene: TRBJ2-2; len: 17; d_gene: NA; abundance: NA; CDR3aa: CASSSREDSENTGELFF; CDR3nt: TGTGCCAGCAGCTCCCGCGAGGACTCAGAGAACACCGGGGAGCTGTTTTTT
v_gene: TRBV6-2/TRBV6-3; j_gene: TRBJ2-7; len: 11; d_gene: NA; abundance: NA; CDR3aa: CASSYRYEQYF; CDR3nt: TGTGCCAGCAGTTATCGGTACGAGCAGTACTTC
v_gene: TRBV20-1; j_gene: TRBJ1-1; len: 13; d_gene: NA; abundance: many; CDR3aa: CSALKTANTEAFF; CDR3nt: TGCAGTGCTTTAAAGACAGCGAACACTGAAGCTTTCTTT
v_gene: TRBV12-3/TRBV12-4; j_gene: TRBJ2-1; len: 13; d_gene: NA; abundance: few; CDR3aa: CASSLMGNNEQFF; CDR3nt: TGTGCCAGCAGCTTGATGGGTAACAATGAGCAGTTCTTC
v_gene: TRBV5-1; j_gene: TRBJ1-5; len: 13; d_gene: NA; abundance: few; CDR3aa: CASSSDHNQPQHF; CDR3nt: TGCGCCAGCAGCTCGGACCACAATCAGCCCCAGCATTTT
v_gene: TRBV5-6; j_gene: TRBJ2-2; len: 14; d_gene: TRBD1; abundance: few; CDR3aa: CASSPGQGARELFF; CDR3nt: TGTGCCAGCAGCCCGGGACAGGGGGCTAGGGAGCTGTTTTTT
v_gene: TRBV27; j_gene: TRBJ2-7; len: 16; d_gene: NA; abundance: few; CDR3aa: CASSLSERVTSYEQYF; CDR3nt: TGTGCCAGCAGTTTATCGGAGCGGGTGACCTCCTACGAGCAGTACTTC
v_gene: TRBV2; j_gene: TRBJ1-2; len: 13; d_gene: TRBD1; abundance: many; CDR3aa: CASGPGQNYGYTF; CDR3nt: TGTGCCAGCGGACCGGGACAGAACTATGGCTACACCTTC
v_gene: TRBV12-3/TRBV12-4; j_gene: TRBJ2-5; len: 14; d_gene: NA; abundance: many; CDR3aa: CASSFGLVAGTQYF; CDR3nt: TGTGCCAGCAGTTTCGGGCTAGTGGCCGGGACCCAGTACTTC
v_gene: TRBV29-1; j_gene: TRBJ2-3; len: 13; d_gene: NA; abundance: many; CDR3aa: CSVVGIYTDTQYF; CDR3nt: TGCAGCGTCGTCGGGATTTACACAGATACGCAGTATTTT
v_gene: TRBV6-2/TRBV6-3; j_gene: TRBJ2-7; len: 13; d_gene: NA; abundance: many; CDR3aa: CASSYAATYEQYF; CDR3nt: TGTGCCAGCAGTTACGCGGCGACCTACGAGCAGTACTTC
v_gene: TRBV12-3/TRBV12-4; j_gene: TRBJ2-6; len: 15; d_gene: NA; abundance: few; CDR3aa: CASSHWTAGANVLTF; CDR3nt: TGTGCCAGCAGTCACTGGACAGCTGGGGCCAACGTCCTGACTTTC
v_gene: TRBV5-1; j_gene: TRBJ2-1; len: 19; d_gene: NA; abundance: few; CDR3aa: CASSLYGTGSRLADNEQFF; CDR3nt: TGCGCCAGCAGCTTGTATGGGACAGGTTCGCGACTAGCGGACAATGAGCAGTTCTTC
v_gene: TRBV4-3; j_gene: TRBJ2-1; len: 18; d_gene: TRBD2; abundance: few; CDR3aa: CASSQAGGWLAGDNEQFF; CDR3nt: TGCGCCAGCAGCCAGGCCGGCGGATGGCTAGCGGGCGACAATGAGCAGTTCTTC
v_gene: TRBV7-9; j_gene: TRBJ2-2; len: 15; d_gene: NA; abundance: many; CDR3aa: CASSRDNYRTGELFF; CDR3nt: TGTGCCAGCAGCAGAGATAACTATAGGACCGGGGAGCTGTTTTTT
v_gene: TRBV12-2; j_gene: TRBJ2-4; len: 21; d_gene: NA; abundance: NA; CDR3aa: CASRPHRKTEGAGLAKNIQYF; CDR3nt: TGTGCAAGTCGCCCCCACAGAAAAACAGAAGGTGCCGGACTAGCCAAAAACATTCAGTACTTC
v_gene: TRBV27; j_gene: TRBJ2-1; len: 15; d_gene: NA; abundance: few; CDR3aa: CASSLSAGGGNEQFF; CDR3nt: TGTGCCAGCAGTTTATCGGCAGGGGGAGGCAATGAGCAGTTCTTC
v_gene: TRBV2; j_gene: TRBJ2-1; len: 12; d_gene: NA; abundance: many; CDR3aa: CASKASYNEQFF; CDR3nt: TGTGCCAGCAAGGCGTCATACAATGAGCAGTTCTTC
v_gene: TRBV9; j_gene: TRBJ2-3; len: 16; d_gene: TRBD2; abundance: NA; CDR3aa: CASSLLRGGTEDTQYF; CDR3nt: TGTGCCAGCAGCCTTCTGCGGGGGGGGACCGAAGATACGCAGTATTTT
v_gene: TRBV5-1; j_gene: TRBJ1-1; len: 15; d_gene: NA; abundance: NA; CDR3aa: CASSPKGTASPEAFF; CDR3nt: TGCGCCAGCAGCCCGAAAGGGACTGCATCTCCTGAAGCTTTCTTT
v_gene: TRBV18; j_gene: TRBJ2-3; len: 15; d_gene: NA; abundance: few; CDR3aa: CASSPFGEHADTQYF; CDR3nt: TGTGCCAGCTCACCATTCGGGGAGCACGCAGATACGCAGTATTTT
v_gene: TRBV6-5; j_gene: TRBJ2-7; len: 15; d_gene: TRBD1; abundance: few; CDR3aa: CASSYSGQGSYEQYF; CDR3nt: TGTGCCAGCAGTTATTCAGGACAGGGTTCCTACGAGCAGTACTTC
v_gene: TRBV15; j_gene: TRBJ2-1; len: 13; d_gene: TRBD2; abundance: many; CDR3aa: CATSSSGYNEQFF; CDR3nt: TGTGCCACCAGCAGTAGCGGGTACAATGAGCAGTTCTTC
v_gene: TRBV30; j_gene: TRBJ2-4; len: 14; d_gene: NA; abundance: NA; CDR3aa: CAWSVSIAKNIQYF; CDR3nt: TGTGCCTGGAGTGTTTCTATAGCCAAAAACATTCAGTACTTC
v_gene: TRBV7-2; j_gene: TRBJ2-1; len: 18; d_gene: NA; abundance: many; CDR3aa: CASSLRRRGYLGGHEQFF; CDR3nt: TGTGCCAGCAGCTTACGCCGAAGGGGCTACCTCGGGGGTCATGAGCAGTTCTTC
v_gene: TRBV20-1; j_gene: TRBJ1-1; len: 15; d_gene: NA; abundance: many; CDR3aa: CSAWRGRGRGTEAFF; CDR3nt: TGCAGTGCTTGGAGGGGGAGGGGTCGAGGAACTGAAGCTTTCTTT
v_gene: TRBV12-3/TRBV12-4; j_gene: TRBJ2-3; len: 14; d_gene: NA; abundance: many; CDR3aa: CASSFVWEGDTQYF; CDR3nt: TGTGCCAGCAGTTTTGTTTGGGAAGGGGATACGCAGTATTTT
v_gene: TRBV5-6; j_gene: TRBJ1-2; len: 11; d_gene: NA; abundance: NA; CDR3aa: CASSSHYGYTF; CDR3nt: TGTGCCAGCAGCTCACATTACGGCTACACCTTC
v_gene: TRBV5-6; j_gene: TRBJ2-7; len: 15; d_gene: NA; abundance: NA; CDR3aa: CASSLVDTSSYEQYF; CDR3nt: TGTGCCAGCAGCTTGGTCGACACCAGCTCCTACGAGCAGTACTTC
v_gene: TRBV3-1; j_gene: TRBJ2-1; len: 14; d_gene: NA; abundance: few; CDR3aa: CASSQARGINEQFF; CDR3nt: TGTGCCAGCAGCCAAGCTAGGGGGATTAATGAGCAGTTCTTC
v_gene: TRBV2; j_gene: TRBJ2-2; len: 18; d_gene: NA; abundance: NA; CDR3aa: CASSAKVWLDYYTGELFF; CDR3nt: TGTGCCAGCAGTGCTAAAGTATGGTTGGACTACTACACCGGGGAGCTGTTTTTT
v_gene: TRBV24-1; j_gene: TRBJ2-1; len: 16; d_gene: TRBD2; abundance: NA; CDR3aa: CATSDSYGRGDNEQFF; CDR3nt: TGTGCCACCAGTGATAGCTATGGGCGGGGGGACAATGAGCAGTTCTTC
v_gene: TRBV5-6; j_gene: TRBJ2-7; len: 13; d_gene: NA; abundance: once; CDR3aa: CASGSGILCEQYF; CDR3nt: TGTGCCAGCGGCTCCGGGATCCTCTGCGAGCAGTACTTC
v_gene: TRBV7-2; j_gene: TRBJ2-3; len: 15; d_gene: TRBD2; abundance: NA; CDR3aa: CASSLSGGPADTQYF; CDR3nt: TGTGCCAGCAGCTTATCGGGAGGGCCTGCAGATACGCAGTATTTT
v_gene: TRBV27; j_gene: TRBJ2-7; len: 14; d_gene: TRBD2; abundance: NA; CDR3aa: CASSRPGTIHEQYF; CDR3nt: TGTGCCAGCAGTCGCCCCGGGACTATCCACGAGCAGTACTTC
v_gene: TRBV12-3/TRBV12-4; j_gene: TRBJ1-1; len: 13; d_gene: NA; abundance: many; CDR3aa: CASSLTVTYAAFF; CDR3nt: TGTGCCAGCAGCCTGACAGTGACCTACGCGGCTTTCTTT
v_gene: TRBV25-1; j_gene: TRBJ2-3; len: 16; d_gene: TRBD2; abundance: NA; CDR3aa: CASSGYSGGATDTQYF; CDR3nt: TGTGCCAGCAGTGGATATAGCGGGGGGGCCACAGATACGCAGTATTTT
v_gene: TRBV29-1; j_gene: TRBJ2-7; len: 13; d_gene: TRBD2; abundance: NA; CDR3aa: CSVLGGAINEQYF; CDR3nt: TGCAGCGTTCTCGGGGGGGCGATCAACGAGCAGTACTTC